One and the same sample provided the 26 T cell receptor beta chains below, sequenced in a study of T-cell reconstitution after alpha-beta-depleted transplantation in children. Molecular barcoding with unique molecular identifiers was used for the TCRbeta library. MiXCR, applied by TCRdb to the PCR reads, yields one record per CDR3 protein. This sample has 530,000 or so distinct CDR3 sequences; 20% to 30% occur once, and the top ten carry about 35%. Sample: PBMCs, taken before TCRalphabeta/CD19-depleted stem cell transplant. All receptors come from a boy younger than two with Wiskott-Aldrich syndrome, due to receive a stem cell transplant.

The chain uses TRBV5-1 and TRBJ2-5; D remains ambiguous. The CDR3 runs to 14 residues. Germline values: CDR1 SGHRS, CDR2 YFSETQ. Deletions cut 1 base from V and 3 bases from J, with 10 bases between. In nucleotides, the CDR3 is TGCGCCAGCAGCTTGATGTCTGAAGAAGAGACCCAGTACTTC. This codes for CASSLMSEEETQYF.

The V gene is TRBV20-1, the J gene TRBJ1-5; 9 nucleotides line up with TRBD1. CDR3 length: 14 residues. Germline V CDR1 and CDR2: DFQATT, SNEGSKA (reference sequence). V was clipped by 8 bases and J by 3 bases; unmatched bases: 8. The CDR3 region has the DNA TGCAGTTCAATCCGGGACAGGGTCAATCAGCCCCAGCATTTT. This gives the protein CSSIRDRVNQPQHF.

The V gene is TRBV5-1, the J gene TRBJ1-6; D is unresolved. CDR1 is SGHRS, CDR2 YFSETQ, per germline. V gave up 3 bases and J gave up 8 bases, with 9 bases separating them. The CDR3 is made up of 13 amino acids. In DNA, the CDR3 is TGCGCCAGCAGCTCCGACAATTATTCACCCCTCCACTTT. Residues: CASSSDNYSPLHF.

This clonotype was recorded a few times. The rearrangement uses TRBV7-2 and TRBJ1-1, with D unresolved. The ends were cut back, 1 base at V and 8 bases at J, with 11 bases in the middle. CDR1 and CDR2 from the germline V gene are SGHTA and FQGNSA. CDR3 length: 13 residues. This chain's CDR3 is CASSLVRGGEAFF. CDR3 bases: TGTGCCAGCAGCTTAGTACGGGGAGGGGAAGCTTTCTTT.

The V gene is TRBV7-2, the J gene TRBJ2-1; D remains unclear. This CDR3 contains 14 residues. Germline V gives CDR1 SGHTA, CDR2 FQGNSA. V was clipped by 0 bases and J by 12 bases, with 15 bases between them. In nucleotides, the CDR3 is TGTGCCAGCAGCTTAGCGCCTAGAGCAGGTGGGCAGTTCTTC. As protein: CASSLAPRAGGQFF.

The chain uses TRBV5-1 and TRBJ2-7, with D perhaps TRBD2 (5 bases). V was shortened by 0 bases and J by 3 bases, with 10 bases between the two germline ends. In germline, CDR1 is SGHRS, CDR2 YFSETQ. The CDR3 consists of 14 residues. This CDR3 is CASSLGGIGYEQYF. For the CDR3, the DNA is TGCGCCAGCAGCTTGGGAGGGATCGGCTACGAGCAGTACTTC.

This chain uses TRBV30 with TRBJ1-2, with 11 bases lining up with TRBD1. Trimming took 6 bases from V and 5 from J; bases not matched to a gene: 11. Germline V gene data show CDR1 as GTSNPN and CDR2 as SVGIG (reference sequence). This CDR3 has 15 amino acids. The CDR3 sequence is CACHYPGTGGYGYTF. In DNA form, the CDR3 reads TGTGCCTGTCACTACCCCGGGACAGGGGGATATGGCTACACCTTC. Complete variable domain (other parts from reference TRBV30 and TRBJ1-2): SQTIHQWPATLVQPVGSPLSLECTVEGTSNPNLYWYRQAAGRGLQLLFYSVGIGQISSEVPQNLSASRPQDRQFILSSKKLLLSDSGFYLCACHYPGTGGYGYTFGSGTRLTVV.

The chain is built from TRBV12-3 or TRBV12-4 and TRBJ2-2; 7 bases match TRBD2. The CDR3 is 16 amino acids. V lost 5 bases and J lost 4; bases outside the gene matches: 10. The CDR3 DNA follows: TGTGCCAGCAGTCAGTCCGGGACTATACCCACCGGGGAGCTGTTTTTT. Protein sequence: CASSQSGTIPTGELFF.

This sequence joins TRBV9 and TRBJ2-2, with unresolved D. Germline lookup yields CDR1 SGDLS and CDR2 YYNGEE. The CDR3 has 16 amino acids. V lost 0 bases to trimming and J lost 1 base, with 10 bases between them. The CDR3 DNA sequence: TGTGCCAGCAGCGTAGAGGCGTGGCGGAACACCGGGGAGCTGTTTTTT. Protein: CASSVEAWRNTGELFF.

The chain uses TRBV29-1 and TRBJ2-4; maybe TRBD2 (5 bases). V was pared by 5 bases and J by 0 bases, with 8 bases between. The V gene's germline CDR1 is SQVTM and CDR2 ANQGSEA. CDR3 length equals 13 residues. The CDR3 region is CSVRGVAKNIQYF. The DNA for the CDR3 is TGCAGCGTTCGGGGAGTAGCCAAAAACATTCAGTACTTC.

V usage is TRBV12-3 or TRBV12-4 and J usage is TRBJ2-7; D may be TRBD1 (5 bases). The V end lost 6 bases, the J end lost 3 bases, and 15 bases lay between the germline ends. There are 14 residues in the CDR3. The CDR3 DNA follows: TGTGCCAGCAGGGACGGTACTCAGGGCTACGAGCAGTACTTC. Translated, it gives CASRDGTQGYEQYF.

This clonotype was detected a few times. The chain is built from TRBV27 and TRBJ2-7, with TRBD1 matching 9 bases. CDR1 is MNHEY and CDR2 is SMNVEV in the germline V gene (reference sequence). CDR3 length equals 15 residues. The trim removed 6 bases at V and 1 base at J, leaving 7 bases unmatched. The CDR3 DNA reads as TGTGCCAGCAGGACGGGACAGGGCGGGTCCTACGAGCAGTACTTC. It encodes CASRTGQGGSYEQYF.

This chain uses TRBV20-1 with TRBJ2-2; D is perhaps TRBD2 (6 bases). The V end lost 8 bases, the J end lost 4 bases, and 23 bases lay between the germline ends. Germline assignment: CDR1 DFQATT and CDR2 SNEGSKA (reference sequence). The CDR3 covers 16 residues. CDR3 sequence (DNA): TGCAGTAAAAATGGAGCGGGCTATCCTGGCACCGGGGAGCTGTTTTTT. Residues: CSKNGAGYPGTGELFF.

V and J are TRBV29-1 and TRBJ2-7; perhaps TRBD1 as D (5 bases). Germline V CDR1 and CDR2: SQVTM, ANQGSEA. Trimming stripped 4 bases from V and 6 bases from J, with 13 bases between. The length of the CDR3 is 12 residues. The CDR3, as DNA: TGCAGCGTTGCCCCAGTTAGGGGCGAGCAGTACTTC. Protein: CSVAPVRGEQYF.

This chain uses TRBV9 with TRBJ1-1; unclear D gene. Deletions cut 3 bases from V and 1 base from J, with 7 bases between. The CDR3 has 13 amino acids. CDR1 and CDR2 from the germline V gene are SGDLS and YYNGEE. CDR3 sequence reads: CASSARKNTEAFF. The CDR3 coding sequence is TGTGCCAGCAGCGCCAGGAAGAACACTGAAGCTTTCTTT. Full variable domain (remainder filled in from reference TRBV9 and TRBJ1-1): DSGVTQTPKHLITATGQRVTLRCSPRSGDLSVYWYQQSLDQGLQFLIQYYNGEERAKGNILERFSAQQFPDLHSELNLSSLELGDSALYFCASSARKNTEAFFGQGTRLTVV.

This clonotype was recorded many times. In nucleotides, the CDR3 is TGTGCCAGCAGCCAGGCCGCCTACGAGCAGTACTTC. Translated, it gives CASSQAAYEQYF. The chain has TRBV3-1 and TRBJ2-7, with D unclear. Germline CDR1 is LGHDT and CDR2 is YNNKEL (reference sequence). The V end was cut by 3 bases, the J end by 2 bases, with 5 bases between. The CDR3 consists of 12 residues.

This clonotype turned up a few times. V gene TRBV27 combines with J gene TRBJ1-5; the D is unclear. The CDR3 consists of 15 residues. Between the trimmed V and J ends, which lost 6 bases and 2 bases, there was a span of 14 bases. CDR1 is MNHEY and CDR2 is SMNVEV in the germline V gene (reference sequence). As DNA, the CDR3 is TGTGCCAGCAGCCCCAGGATCGGTGGCAATCAGCCCCAGCATTTT. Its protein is CASSPRIGGNQPQHF.

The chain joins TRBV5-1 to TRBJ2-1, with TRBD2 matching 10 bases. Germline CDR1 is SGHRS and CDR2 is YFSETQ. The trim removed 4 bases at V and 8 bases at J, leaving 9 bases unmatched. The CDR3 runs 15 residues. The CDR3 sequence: CASSTLLAGLYEQFF. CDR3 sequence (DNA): TGCGCCAGCAGCACGTTACTAGCGGGACTATATGAGCAGTTCTTC.

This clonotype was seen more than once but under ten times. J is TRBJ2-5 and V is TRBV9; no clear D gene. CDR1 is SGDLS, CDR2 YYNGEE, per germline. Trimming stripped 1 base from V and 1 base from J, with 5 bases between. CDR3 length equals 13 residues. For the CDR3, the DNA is TGTGCCAGCAGCGTACATTTCCAAGAGACCCAGTACTTC. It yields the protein CASSVHFQETQYF.

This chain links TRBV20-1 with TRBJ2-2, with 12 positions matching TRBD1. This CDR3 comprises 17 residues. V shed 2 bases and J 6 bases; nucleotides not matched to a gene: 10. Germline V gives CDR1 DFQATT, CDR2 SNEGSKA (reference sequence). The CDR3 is CSARSGPGQGASGELFF. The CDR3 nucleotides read TGCAGTGCTAGATCCGGACCGGGACAGGGGGCTTCCGGGGAGCTGTTTTTT.

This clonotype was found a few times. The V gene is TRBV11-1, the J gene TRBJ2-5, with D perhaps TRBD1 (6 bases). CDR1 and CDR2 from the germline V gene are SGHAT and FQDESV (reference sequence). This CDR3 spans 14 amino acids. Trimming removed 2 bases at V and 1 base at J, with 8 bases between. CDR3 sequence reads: CASSLRTAQETQYF. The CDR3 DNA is TGTGCCAGCAGCTTAAGGACAGCCCAAGAGACCCAGTACTTC. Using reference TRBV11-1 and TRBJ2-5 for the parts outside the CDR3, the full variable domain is EAEVAQSPRYKITEKSQAVAFWCDPISGHATLYWYRQILGQGPELLVQFQDESVVDDSQLPKDRFSAERLKGVDSTLKIQPAELGDSAMYLCASSLRTAQETQYFGPGTRLLVL.

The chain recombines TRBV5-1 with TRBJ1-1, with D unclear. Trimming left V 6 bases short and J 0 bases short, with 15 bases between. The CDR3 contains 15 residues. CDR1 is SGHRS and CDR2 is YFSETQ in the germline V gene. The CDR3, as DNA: TGCGCCAGCACCCTTCTGCACGGGATGAACACTGAAGCTTTCTTT. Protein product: CASTLLHGMNTEAFF. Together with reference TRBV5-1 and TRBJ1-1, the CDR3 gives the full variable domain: KAGVTQTPRYLIKTRGQQVTLSCSPISGHRSVSWYQQTPGQGLQFLFEYFSETQRNKGNFPGRFSGRQFSNSRSEMNVSTLELGDSALYLCASTLLHGMNTEAFFGQGTRLTVV.

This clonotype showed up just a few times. The CDR3 region has the DNA TGTGCCAGCAGCAACAGACTAAGCTCCTACGAGCAGTACTTC. Amino acid sequence: CASSNRLSSYEQYF. The rearrangement uses TRBV7-2 and TRBJ2-7; D may be TRBD2 (5 bases). The CDR3 length is 14 residues. V lost 5 bases to trimming and J lost 0 bases, with 11 bases between them. The germline V gene has CDR1 SGHTA and CDR2 FQGNSA.

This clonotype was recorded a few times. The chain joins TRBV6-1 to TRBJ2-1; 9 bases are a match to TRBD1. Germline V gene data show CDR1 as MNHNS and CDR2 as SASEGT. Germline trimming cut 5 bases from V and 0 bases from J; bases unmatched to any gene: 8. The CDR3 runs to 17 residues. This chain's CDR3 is CASSQRGQGVSYNEQFF. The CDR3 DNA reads TGTGCCAGCAGTCAGCGGGGACAGGGTGTCTCCTACAATGAGCAGTTCTTC.

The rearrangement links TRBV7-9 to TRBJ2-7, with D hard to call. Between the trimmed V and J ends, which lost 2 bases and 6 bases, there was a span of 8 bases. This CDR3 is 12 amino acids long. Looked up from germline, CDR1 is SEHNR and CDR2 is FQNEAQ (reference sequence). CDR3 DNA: TGTGCCAGCAGCTTACCCATCGGCGAGCAGTACTTC. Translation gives CASSLPIGEQYF.

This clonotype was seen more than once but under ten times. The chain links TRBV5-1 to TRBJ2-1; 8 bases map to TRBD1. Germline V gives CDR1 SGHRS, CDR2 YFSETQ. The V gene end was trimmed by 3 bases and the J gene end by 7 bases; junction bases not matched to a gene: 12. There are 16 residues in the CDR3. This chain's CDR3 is CASSSGGQGVSNEQFF. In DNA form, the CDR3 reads TGCGCCAGCAGCTCCGGCGGACAGGGAGTATCAAATGAGCAGTTCTTC.